One and the same sample provided the 29 T cell receptor beta chains below, sequenced in a study of molecular identifiers for immune sequencing clone quantification. TCRdb itself ran the PCR reads through MiXCR, one entry per CDR3 protein. The profile covers hundreds of thousands of distinct CDR3 sequences, with about a fifth appearing a single time and under 0.95% taken by the ten largest. The sequenced sample was naive CD8+ T cells from blood, with Jurkat cell RNA spiked in. Subset indicated: FACS-sorted CD8+CD4-CCR7+CD45RA+ naive T cells. The receptor set was obtained from a human donor in good health. Some libraries in this study had Jurkat cell RNA spiked in.

This clonotype occurred a few times. CDR3 nucleotide sequence: TGTGCCAGCAGTTTTTCAGTAAACTATGGCTACACCTTC. Amino acids: CASSFSVNYGYTF. The J gene is TRBJ1-2, the V gene TRBV27; D is unclear. Trimming removed 3 bases from V and 2 bases from J, with 7 bases in between. Germline-derived CDR1 and CDR2 are MNHEY and SMNVEV (reference sequence). The CDR3 runs to 13 residues.

Comments on this clonotype: This may arise from a read error, as a much more abundant clone is one base away. V gene TRBV4-3 combines with J gene TRBJ1-1, with 10 bases fitting TRBD1. V lost 1 base to trimming and J lost 6 bases; unmatched junction nucleotides: 5. From germline, CDR1 is LGHNA and CDR2 YSLEER. This CDR3 has 15 amino acids. CDR3 coding DNA: TGCGCCAGCAGCCAAGTGATGGACAGGGGGGCTGAAGCTTTCTTT. It specifies CASSQVMDRGAEAFF.

This clonotype was counted ten times or more. This chain connects TRBV6-6 to TRBJ2-3, with TRBD2 matching 11 bases. Germline values: CDR1 MNHNY, CDR2 SVGAGI (reference sequence). The J segment lost 6 bases and the V segment lost 5 bases, leaving 7 bases of the junction unmatched. The CDR3 runs to 15 residues. The CDR3 region has the DNA TGTGCCAGCAGTCCTAGCGGGGGGCCAGCCGATACGCAGTATTTT. The encoded protein is CASSPSGGPADTQYF.

On this clonotype itself: This may come from a read error, since a much larger clone is one base off. The chain has TRBV9 and TRBJ2-1; tentatively, D is TRBD2 (6 bases). Germline CDR1 and CDR2: SGDLS and YYNGEE. V was pared by 0 bases and J by 2 bases, with 12 bases between. This CDR3 has 16 amino acids. CDR3 in DNA: TGTGCCAGCAGCGTAGTCTACGGGAGCCCCTACAATGAGCAGTTCTTC. It codes for CASSVVYGSPYNEQFF.

This clonotype has a handful of counts. The J gene is TRBJ2-5, the V gene TRBV7-9; D is perhaps TRBD2 (5 bases). Trimming stripped 5 bases from V and 4 bases from J, with 14 bases between. From germline, CDR1 is SEHNR and CDR2 FQNEAQ (reference sequence). This CDR3 contains 14 residues. In nucleotides, the CDR3 is TGTGCCAGCAGCCACGGGGTAGCAGCAGAGACCCAGTACTTC. Protein sequence: CASSHGVAAETQYF. Looking up the rest from reference TRBV7-9 and TRBJ2-5 gives the full variable domain: DTGVSQNPRHKITKRGQNVTFRCDPISEHNRLYWYRQTLGQGPEFLTYFQNEAQLEKSRLLSDRFSAERPKGSFSTLEIQRTEQGDSAMYLCASSHGVAAETQYFGPGTRLLVL.

This clonotype was seen many times. The chain recombines TRBV6-5 with TRBJ2-5; no reliable D call. The germline CDR1 and CDR2 sequences are MNHEY and SVGAGI. The CDR3 contains 19 residues. Trimming took off 5 bases at V and 0 bases at J, with 25 bases between the two ends. The CDR3 DNA is TGTGCCAGCAGTCCCGACCTACCACAATTCAGGAAAAACCAAGAGACCCAGTACTTC. Translated: CASSPDLPQFRKNQETQYF.

Ten or more counts support this clonotype. The chain is built from TRBV2 and TRBJ2-3, with 9 bases fitting TRBD1. The CDR3 is 15 amino acids. Looked up from germline, CDR1 is SNHLY and CDR2 is FYNNEI. Losses at the gene ends were 10 bases for V and 1 base for J; bases not matched to a gene: 9. In DNA form, the CDR3 reads TGTGCCATCCCCGATTGGGACAGGGGCACAGATACGCAGTATTTT. The encoded protein is CAIPDWDRGTDTQYF.

This clonotype was detected ten times or more. The J gene is TRBJ2-2, the V gene TRBV7-9; 7 nucleotides agree with TRBD1. The CDR3 is 14 amino acids. J gave up 3 bases and V 2 bases, and 0 bases lay outside the gene matches. Per the germline V gene, CDR1 is SEHNR and CDR2 is FQNEAQ (reference sequence). The DNA for the CDR3 is TGTGCCAGCAGCTTAACAGGGGACACCGGGGAGCTGTTTTTT. This gives the protein CASSLTGDTGELFF.

This clonotype was seen only a few times. V is TRBV14 and J is TRBJ2-2; D is uncertain. The CDR3 is 17 amino acids. Germline-derived CDR1 and CDR2 are SGHDN and FVKESK. Trimming cost V 0 bases and J 6 bases, with 17 bases left between them. The CDR3 reads CASSQDRATYRSGELFF. The CDR3 bases are TGTGCCAGCAGCCAAGACCGTGCTACCTACCGGTCCGGGGAGCTGTTTTTT.

Concerning this clonotype itself: This may be a read error, as it is one base from a much larger clone. The chain employs TRBV4-1 and TRBJ1-5, with no clear D. CDR3 size: 14 residues. Germline CDR1 MGHRA, CDR2 YSYEKL. CDR3 in DNA: TGCGCCAGCAGCCAAGAAGGAGGATTTCAGTCCCAGCATTTT. It is translated as CASSQEGGFQSQHF.

This clonotype was recorded many times. The DNA for the CDR3 is TGCGCCAGCAGCCATATTAGAAGGGGGTCTAATGAAAAACTGTTTTTT. It specifies CASSHIRRGSNEKLFF. The chain couples TRBV4-1 to TRBJ1-4; a weak D match, TRBD1 (6 bases). V was clipped by 3 bases and J by 3 bases, with 14 bases between them. This CDR3 region has 16 residues. Germline CDR1 MGHRA, CDR2 YSYEKL.

In this sample, this clonotype turned up many times. The chain joins TRBV6-5 to TRBJ2-7; 8 positions match TRBD2. With 6 bases clipped from V and 0 bases from J, the junction kept 7 bases outside the gene matches. The CDR3 totals 15 residues. Germline loops: CDR1 MNHEY, CDR2 SVGAGI. The CDR3 sequence: CASRPPGGSSYEQYF. DNA for the CDR3: TGTGCCAGCAGACCCCCGGGGGGGAGCTCCTACGAGCAGTACTTC.

The rearrangement uses TRBV4-3 and TRBJ2-3, with TRBD1 identical over 7 bases. Trimming removed 4 bases from V and 0 bases from J; junction bases left unmatched: 16. This CDR3 has 19 residues. Germline loops: CDR1 LGHNA, CDR2 YSLEER. The CDR3: CASSPSMFSQDRSTDTQYF. CDR3 bases: TGCGCCAGCAGCCCAAGTATGTTTAGCCAGGACAGGAGCACAGATACGCAGTATTTT.

This clonotype was found many times. This chain uses TRBV24-1 with TRBJ1-5; tentative D call: TRBD1 (5 bases). The V end lost 0 bases, the J end lost 4 bases, and 9 bases lay between the germline ends. This CDR3 is 15 amino acids long. Germline-derived CDR1 and CDR2 are KGHDR and SFDVKD. Here the CDR3 reads CATSDLSTENQPQHF. The CDR3 nucleotides are TGTGCCACCAGTGATTTGTCGACAGAGAATCAGCCCCAGCATTTT.

The gene calls are TRBV3-1 and TRBJ2-5; no definite D call. The CDR3 contains 11 residues. V lost 7 bases and J 5 bases, leaving 8 bases between the germline ends. Germline V gene data show CDR1 as LGHDT and CDR2 as YNNKEL (reference sequence). This chain's CDR3 is CASTHTETQYF. CDR3 in DNA: TGTGCCAGCACCCACACGGAGACCCAGTACTTC.

This clonotype has a count of ten or more. The genes are TRBV4-3 and TRBJ1-1; 9 nucleotides match TRBD1. The CDR3 totals 18 residues. Germline CDR1 reads LGHNA; CDR2 reads YSLEER. V shed 1 base, J shed 0 bases, and the junction held 9 bases outside the gene matches. The CDR3 nucleotides are TGCGCCAGCAGCCAAGGAGACCGACAGGGGGACTTGAACACTGAAGCTTTCTTT. Its translation: CASSQGDRQGDLNTEAFF.

As regards this clonotype: A much larger clonotype is one base distant, so this may be a read error. The chain uses TRBV15 and TRBJ1-1; possibly TRBD1 for D (6 bases). Germline V gene sequence: CDR1 LNHNV, CDR2 YYDKDF (reference sequence). The CDR3 loop spans 15 amino acids. CDR3 sequence: CAASRGDTSGTEAFF. Written as DNA, the CDR3 is TGTGCCGCCAGCAGAGGGGACACCTCCGGGACTGAAGCTTTCTTT.

Comments on this clonotype: A much larger clone lies one base from this, so it may be a read error. The rearrangement links TRBV6-6 to TRBJ1-1; D possibly corresponds to TRBD1 (5 bases). The germline V gene encodes CDR1 MNHNY and CDR2 SVGAGI (reference sequence). This CDR3 is 12 amino acids long. The CDR3 loop reads CATGTPGTEALF. For the CDR3, the DNA is TGTGCCACCGGGACTCCCGGCACTGAAGCTCTCTTT.

This clonotype has just one count. A read error may explain this, as a much larger clone is one base away. The rearrangement joins TRBV6-5 to TRBJ1-1; 7 bases are shared with TRBD1. This CDR3 has 13 amino acids. CDR1 MNHEY and CDR2 SVGAGI come from the germline V gene. CDR3 region: CASSYSGQVGASF. CDR3 DNA sequence: TGTGCCAGCAGTTACTCCGGACAGGTGGGAGCTTCCTTT.

This clonotype was seen at least ten times. The chain combines TRBV12-3 or TRBV12-4 with TRBJ2-5; no firm D call. The CDR3 has 14 residues. V gave up 1 base and J gave up 2 bases, with 8 bases separating them. The CDR3 is CASSLVADQETQYF. In DNA, the CDR3 is TGTGCCAGCAGTTTAGTGGCAGATCAAGAGACCCAGTACTTC.

There are many counts of this clonotype. V gene TRBV5-6 combines with J gene TRBJ1-4; 11 nucleotides align to TRBD1. The germline V gene has CDR1 SGHDT and CDR2 YYEEEE. Losses at the gene ends were 4 bases for V and 8 bases for J; bases not matched to a gene: 4. There are 14 residues in the CDR3. CDR3 in DNA: TGTGCCAGCAGCCATGGGACAGGGGGAGAAAAACTGTTTTTT. This translates into CASSHGTGGEKLFF.

In this sample, this clonotype turned up a few times. This rearrangement joins TRBV30 to TRBJ1-1; D gene uncertain. The V and J ends lost 2 bases and 6 bases respectively, with 7 bases between them. This CDR3 has 11 residues. Germline values: CDR1 GTSNPN, CDR2 SVGIG (reference sequence). CDR3 sequence: CAWSLVPEAFF. Here the CDR3 DNA reads TGTGCCTGGAGTCTAGTGCCTGAAGCTTTCTTT.

In the case of this clonotype: A read error is possible here, since a much larger clone lies one base away. The chain combines TRBV7-9 with TRBJ2-7; TRBD2 aligns across 11 bases. After removal of 7 bases from V and 3 bases from J, the junction contained 8 bases not matched to a gene. From germline, CDR1 is SEHNR and CDR2 FQNEAQ (reference sequence). The CDR3 contains 15 residues. CDR3 in amino acids: CASNFTTSGNYEQYF. The CDR3 DNA reads TGTGCCAGCAACTTTACGACTAGCGGGAACTACGAGCAGTACTTC.

The table lists this clonotype with many counts. V is TRBV6-4 and J is TRBJ2-4, with TRBD1 as a possible D gene (5 bases). The length of the CDR3 is 17 residues. V lost 0 bases to trimming and J lost 0 bases, with 12 bases between them. From germline, CDR1 is MRHNA and CDR2 SNTAGT. CDR3: CASSDSDSLLAKNIQYF. DNA of the CDR3: TGTGCCAGCAGTGACTCTGACAGCTTACTAGCCAAAAACATTCAGTACTTC.

This clonotype was seen ten or more times. The rearrangement links TRBV7-2 to TRBJ2-5; either TRBD1 or TRBD2 may fit D (5 bases each). Germline V gene data show CDR1 as SGHTA and CDR2 as FQGNSA. V was trimmed by 8 bases and J by 5 bases, leaving 18 bases between them. CDR3 size: 14 residues. In DNA form, the CDR3 reads TGTGCCAGCTCGAGGGGCGACTTTACGGAGACCCAGTACTTC. Protein product: CASSRGDFTETQYF.

This clonotype showed up many times. This chain links TRBV7-9 with TRBJ1-5, with TRBD1 as a possible D gene (5 bases). From germline, CDR1 is SEHNR and CDR2 FQNEAQ (reference sequence). CDR3 length: 14 residues. Deletions cut 5 bases from V and 3 bases from J, with 11 bases between. CDR3 sequence: CASSDDSLNQPQHF. The DNA for the CDR3 is TGTGCCAGCAGCGACGACAGCCTCAATCAGCCCCAGCATTTT.

This clonotype came up many times. The chain carries TRBV25-1 and TRBJ2-1; tentatively, D is TRBD1 (5 bases). This CDR3 region has 12 residues. Looked up from germline, CDR1 is MGHDK and CDR2 is SYGVNS. Trimming shortened V by 8 bases and J by 9 bases, and 14 bases separated the two germline ends. CDR3 residues: CASSGQGPEQFF. For the CDR3, the DNA is TGTGCCAGCTCAGGGCAGGGCCCTGAGCAGTTCTTC. Combining the CDR3 with reference TRBV25-1 and TRBJ2-1 gives the whole variable domain EADIYQTPRYLVIGTGKKITLECSQTMGHDKMYWYQQDPGMELHLIHYSYGVNSTEKGDLSSESTVSRIRTEHFPLTLESARPSHTSQYLCASSGQGPEQFFGPGTRLTVL.

Comment on this clonotype: A read error may explain this, as a much larger clone is one base away. The chain combines TRBV20-1 with TRBJ2-5, with D possibly TRBD2 on 5 matching bases. The CDR3 runs to 13 residues. The germline CDR1 and CDR2 sequences are DFQATT and SNEGSKA (reference sequence). The CDR3 coding sequence is TGCAGTACTAGAGCGGCTGCCCAAGAGACCCAGTACTTC. It specifies CSTRAAAQETQYF.

There are many counts of this clonotype. The chain combines TRBV6-5 with TRBJ2-1, with D tentatively TRBD2 (6 bases). CDR3 length: 15 amino acids. The germline V gene encodes CDR1 MNHEY and CDR2 SVGAGI. V lost 6 bases to trimming and J lost 6 bases, with 18 bases between them. The CDR3 sequence is CASSPGSSEGNEQFF. In DNA, the CDR3 is TGTGCCAGCAGCCCTGGGTCTAGCGAGGGCAATGAGCAGTTCTTC.